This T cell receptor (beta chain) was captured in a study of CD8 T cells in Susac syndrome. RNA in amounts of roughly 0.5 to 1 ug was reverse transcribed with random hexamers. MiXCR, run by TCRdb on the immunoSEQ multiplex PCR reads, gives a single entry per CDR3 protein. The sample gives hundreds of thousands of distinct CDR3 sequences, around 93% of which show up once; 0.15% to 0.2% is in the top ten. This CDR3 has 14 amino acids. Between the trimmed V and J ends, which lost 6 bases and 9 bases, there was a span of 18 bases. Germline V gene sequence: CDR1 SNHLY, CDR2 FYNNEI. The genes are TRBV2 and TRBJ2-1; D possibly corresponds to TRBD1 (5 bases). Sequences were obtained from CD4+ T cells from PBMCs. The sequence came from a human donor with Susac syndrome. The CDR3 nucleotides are TGTGCCAGCAGCGCAGGGCCCTTTACCAGTGAGCAGTTCTTC. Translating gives CASSAGPFTSEQFF. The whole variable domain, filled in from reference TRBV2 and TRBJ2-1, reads EPEVTQTPSHQVTQMGQEVILRCVPISNHLYFYWYRQILGQKVEFLVSFYNNEISEKSEIFDDQFSVERPDGSNFTLKIRSTKLEDSAMYFCASSAGPFTSEQFFGPGTRLTVL.